This T cell receptor beta chain was recorded in a study of blood T cell repertoires in COVID-19. The wider study: Samples of COVID-19 (acute and convalescent) were obtained from the United States, Italy and Spain. PBMCs, B-cell-depleted T cells, or T cells provided the cDNA or gDNA that made up the material.

Original processing methods: Using reference gene primer amplification, nucleated cell counts were estimated. Sequenced by immunoSEQ multiplex PCR; TCRdb stores in-frame clones only, minus some. That table supplies the V and J calls and clone size; D and trimming were determined from the DNA. The sample has 200,000 to 300,000 clones, about four fifths seen once; the top ten hold less than 4.5%. This clonotype originated in a man aged 50 to 60 with acute or convalescent COVID-19. Sample: peripheral blood.

CDR3 region: CASTPAAGANSPLHF. The CDR3 DNA sequence: TGTGCCAGCACACCGGCGGCAGGGGCTAATTCACCCCTCCACTTT. The chain couples TRBV6-5 to TRBJ1-6; a possible D gene is TRBD1 (6 bases). CDR1 is MNHEY, CDR2 SVGAGI, per germline. The CDR3 loop spans 15 amino acids. Trimming pared 7 bases from V and 6 bases from J, leaving 16 bases between.